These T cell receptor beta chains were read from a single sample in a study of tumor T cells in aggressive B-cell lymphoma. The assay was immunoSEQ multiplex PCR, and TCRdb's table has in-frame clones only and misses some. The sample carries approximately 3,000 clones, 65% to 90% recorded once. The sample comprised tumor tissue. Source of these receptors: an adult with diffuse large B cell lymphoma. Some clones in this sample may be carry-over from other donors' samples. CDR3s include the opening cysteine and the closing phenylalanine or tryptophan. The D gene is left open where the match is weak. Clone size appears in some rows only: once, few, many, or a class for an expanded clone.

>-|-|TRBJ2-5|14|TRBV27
TGTGCCAGCAGTTATGGGGGACACGAAGAGACCCAGTACTTC
CASSYGGHEETQYF
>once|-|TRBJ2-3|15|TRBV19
TGTGCCAGTAGTTTTTGGTCAGGGGGCACAGATACGCAGTATTTT
CASSFWSGGTDTQYF
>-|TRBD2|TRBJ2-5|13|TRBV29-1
TGCAGCGCCGCTTGGGGCGGGAGAGAGACCCAGTACTTC
CSAAWGGRETQYF
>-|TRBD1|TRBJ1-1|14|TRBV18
TGTGCCAGCTCACCTAGCGCAGGGGGGACTGAAGCTTTCTTT
CASSPSAGGTEAFF
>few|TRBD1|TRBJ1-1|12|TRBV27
TGTGCCAGCAGTTCAGGGGGTTCTGAAGCTTTCTTT
CASSSGGSEAFF
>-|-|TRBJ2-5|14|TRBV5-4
TGTGCCAGCACAGTCCAGGCGGGCGGGGAGACCCAGTACTTC
CASTVQAGGETQYF
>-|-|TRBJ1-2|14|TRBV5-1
TGCGCCAGCAGCCTAAGACTCGACTCGGGTGGCTACACCTTC
CASSLRLDSGGYTF
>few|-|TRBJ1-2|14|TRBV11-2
TGTGCCAGCAGCTTAGTTGGCGGGCTGGGGGGCTACACCTTC
CASSLVGGLGGYTF
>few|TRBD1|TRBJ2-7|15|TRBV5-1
TGCGCCAGCAGTCGAGGGGACAGGCACTCCTACGAGCAGTACTTC
CASSRGDRHSYEQYF
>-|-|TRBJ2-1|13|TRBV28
TGTGCCAGCAGTTTCGGTCTTTTCTATGAGCAGTTCTTC
CASSFGLFYEQFF
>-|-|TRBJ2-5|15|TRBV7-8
TGTGCCAGCAGCTTGTTACTAGCAGTCCAAGAGACCCAGTACTTC
CASSLLLAVQETQYF
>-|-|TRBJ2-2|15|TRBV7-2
TGTGCCAGCAGTTTTACCTCTTCGAGCACCGGGGAGCTGTTTTTT
CASSFTSSSTGELFF
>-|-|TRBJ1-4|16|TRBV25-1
TGTGCCAGCAGTGAAATGGCAGGGAAGGTCGGTGAAAAACTGTTTTTT
CASSEMAGKVGEKLFF
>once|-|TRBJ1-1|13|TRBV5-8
TGTGCCAGCAGCTTGGTTCCTAATACTGAAGCTTTCTTT
CASSLVPNTEAFF
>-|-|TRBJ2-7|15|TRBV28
TGTGCCAGCAGTTCGCCCTCGGGACATACCTACGAGCAGTACTTC
CASSSPSGHTYEQYF
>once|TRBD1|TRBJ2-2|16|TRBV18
TGTGCCAGCTCACCGACAGGGACAGGGACTATCGGGGAGCTGTTTTTT
CASSPTGTGTIGELFF
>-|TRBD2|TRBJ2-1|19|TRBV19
TGTGCCAGTAGTATGTTACCGTCCGGACTAGCGTTTTCTTACAATGAGCAGTTCTTC
CASSMLPSGLAFSYNEQFF
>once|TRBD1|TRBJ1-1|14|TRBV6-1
TGTGCCAGCAGTGTCCGGGACAGAGACACTGAAGCTTTCTTT
CASSVRDRDTEAFF
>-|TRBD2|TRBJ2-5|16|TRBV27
TGTGCCAGCAGTTTATCGCTAGCGGGAGGGCCGAGGGAGCAGTACTTC
CASSLSLAGGPREQYF
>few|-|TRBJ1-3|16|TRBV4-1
TGCGCCAGCAGCCAAGGTATCGTGAGCTCTGGAAACACCATATATTTT
CASSQGIVSSGNTIYF
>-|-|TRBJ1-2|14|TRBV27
TGTGCCAGCAGTTTATACGGACAGCACTATGGCTACACCTTC
CASSLYGQHYGYTF
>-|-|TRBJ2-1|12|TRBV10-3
TGTGCCATCAGGTCGACATACAATGAGCAGTTCTTC
CAIRSTYNEQFF